A selection of T cell receptor beta chains follows, all from one sample in a study of OX40 agonist ivuxolimab in advanced cancers. The repertoire was sequenced with immunoSEQ multiplex PCR; TCRdb's copy has only in-frame clones and lacks some. Here the sample spans 80,000 or so clones, about 87% being singletons. The sample in question was CD4+ or CD8+ T cells sorted from blood, obtained in a trial of the OX40 agonist ivuxolimab. The receptors originated from an adult with an advanced solid tumor such as melanoma, head and neck, liver or kidney cancer. Each CDR3 is given with its conserved first and last residue. A D gene is named only where the DNA matches it firmly. Clone size, where shown, is once, few, many, or a class for clones that have expanded.

>.|.|TRBJ2-7|TRBV5-1
CASSYGKRGAYEQYF
TGCGCCAGCAGCTACGGGAAGAGGGGAGCATACGAGCAGTACTTC
>.|once|TRBJ2-7|TRBV25-1
CASREPGDPSTEQYF
TGTGCCAGCCGTGAACCGGGCGACCCCTCCACCGAGCAGTACTTC
>TRBD1|.|TRBJ1-2|TRBV28
CASSSVGDRGPRGGYTF
TGTGCCAGCAGCTCAGTGGGGGACAGAGGCCCTAGAGGAGGCTACACCTTC
>.|.|TRBJ2-2|TRBV27
CASSLSRAGELFF
TGTGCCAGCAGTTTATCCAGGGCCGGGGAGCTGTTTTTT
>.|.|TRBJ1-2|TRBV9
CASSLTDSTVSSRGGYTF
TGTGCCAGCAGCTTAACCGACTCGACCGTTTCGTCCCGGGGCGGCTACACCTTC
>TRBD1|.|TRBJ1-1|TRBV6-4
CASSRTGNTEAFF
TGTGCCAGCAGCCGGACAGGGAACACTGAAGCTTTCTTT
>.|.|TRBJ1-1|TRBV27
CASSPPGRGATEAFF
TGTGCCAGCAGCCCGCCAGGACGGGGGGCCACTGAAGCTTTCTTT
>.|.|TRBJ2-3|TRBV13
CASSSPRGGGGGTDTQYF
TGTGCCAGCAGCTCCCCCCGGGGCGGGGGCGGGGGCACAGATACGCAGTATTTT
>.|.|TRBJ1-5|TRBV23-1
CASSQSRFLPRVYSNQPQHF
TGCGCCAGCAGTCAATCCCGTTTTCTTCCCAGGGTTTATAGCAATCAGCCCCAGCATTTT
>.|.|TRBJ1-1|TRBV4-3
CASSQEWEQGKAFF
TGCGCCAGCAGCCAGGAATGGGAGCAGGGCAAAGCTTTCTTT
>.|.|TRBJ2-1|TRBV27
CASSLRNEQFF
TGTGCCAGCAGTTTGCGGAATGAGCAGTTCTTC
>.|.|TRBJ2-5|TRBV7-7
CASSLVTGEKETQYF
TGTGCTAGCAGCTTAGTGACAGGAGAGAAAGAGACCCAGTACTTC
>TRBD1|few|TRBJ2-3|TRBV19
CATRDRGPDTQYF
TGTGCCACCAGGGACAGGGGACCAGATACGCAGTATTTT
>TRBD1|.|TRBJ2-7|TRBV7-8
CASSSTGTGGIYEQYF
TGTGCCAGCAGTTCGACCGGGACAGGGGGCATCTACGAGCAGTACTTC
>.|.|TRBJ2-7|TRBV11-2
CASSLTQKAYEQYF
TGTGCCAGCAGCTTAACGCAAAAAGCCTACGAGCAGTACTTC
>.|.|TRBJ1-6|TRBV9
CASSGTRSSPLHF
TGTGCCAGCAGCGGGACGCGCTCTTCACCCCTCCACTTT
>.|.|TRBJ2-5|TRBV2
CASSEYVGGTQYF
TGTGCCAGCAGTGAATATGTCGGAGGGACCCAGTACTTC
>.|few|TRBJ1-5|TRBV28
CASSLSRTRNQPQHF
TGTGCCAGCAGTTTATCCAGGACTCGGAATCAGCCCCAGCATTTT
>TRBD1|.|TRBJ2-1|TRBV27
CATIYSGTGAKNEQFF
TGTGCCACCATATACTCCGGGACAGGGGCGAAGAATGAGCAGTTCTTC
>.|.|TRBJ2-2|TRBV7-3
CASRLTNTGELFF
TGTGCCAGCAGGCTTACCAACACCGGGGAGCTGTTTTTT
>.|.|TRBJ1-1|TRBV7-9
CASSLQDTNTEAFF
TGTGCCAGCAGCCTTCAGGACACGAACACTGAAGCTTTCTTT
>TRBD2|.|TRBJ2-2|TRBV7-9
CASSIGGRGFENTGELFF
TGTGCCAGCAGCATAGGAGGGAGGGGATTCGAGAACACCGGGGAGCTGTTTTTT
>.|.|TRBJ2-7|TRBV18
CASSPTPGLRNYEQYF
TGTGCCAGCTCACCCACTCCGGGACTTAGGAACTACGAGCAGTACTTC
>.|.|TRBJ1-2|TRBV30
CAWSPPGNYGYTF
TGTGCCTGGAGTCCTCCCGGGAACTATGGCTACACCTTC
>.|.|TRBJ2-7|TRBV2
CASSLPLTYEQYF
TGTGCCAGCAGCTTACCTCTTACCTACGAGCAGTACTTC
>.|.|TRBJ1-4|TRBV29-1
CSVANNEKLFF
TGCAGCGTTGCCAACAATGAAAAACTGTTTTTT
>.|.|TRBJ2-1|TRBV25-1
CASSESGRFNEQFF
TGTGCCAGCAGTGAATCTGGCAGGTTTAATGAGCAGTTCTTC
>TRBD1|.|TRBJ1-1|TRBV4-1
CASSQDGTVNTEAFF
TGCGCCAGCAGCCAAGATGGGACAGTGAACACTGAAGCTTTCTTT
>.|.|TRBJ2-1|TRBV11-2
CASSRTAENEQFF
TGTGCCAGCAGTAGGACAGCTGAGAATGAGCAGTTCTTC
>.|.|TRBJ2-5|TRBV6-6
CASTYAQETQYF
TGTGCCAGCACCTACGCGCAAGAGACCCAGTACTTC